These T cell receptor beta chains were read from a single sample in a study of T cell repertoires in cytomegalovirus infection. For these receptors, no antigen is known. MiXCR, applied by TCRdb to the reads, yields one record per CDR3 protein. The sample records 340,000 or so distinct CDR3 sequences, 20% to 30% being singletons. Specimen: cultured PBMCs, collected from culture after CMV antigen stimulation. These receptor sequences come from a human donor in good health (CMV status not recorded). Some clones in this sample may be carry-over from other donors' samples. CDR3s include the opening cysteine and the closing phenylalanine or tryptophan. A D gene is named only where the DNA matches it firmly. The size of a clone is reported for some rows only, either as once, few or many, or as a class for expanded clones.

d_call v_call clone_size cdr3_aa
. TRBV7-9 few CASSPQLGVRSTDTQYF
. TRBV28 . CASMEPGQETQYF
TRBD1 TRBV10-3 . CAISESEGAAGTEAFF
TRBD2 TRBV11-2 few CASSSILAGDAGELFF
TRBD1 TRBV7-2 many CASSPGQGAGEKLFF
TRBD2 TRBV7-6 few CASSLGLAGVPSYNEQFF
TRBD2 TRBV7-3 few CASSSSGLGGETQYF
TRBD1 TRBV12-3/TRBV12-4 . CASRLGQGDNQPQHF
TRBD1 TRBV3-1 few CASSQDRGTETYEQYF
TRBD2 TRBV4-1 . CASSQDLREGLYNEQFF
TRBD1 TRBV20-1 . CSARGGTGQHGYTF
TRBD1 TRBV7-2 many CASSLRDREVLSSPLHF
TRBD1 TRBV20-1 . CSAKGRQGFNTEAFF
. TRBV28 . CASRPGWYEQYF
. TRBV5-1 . CASSLPGTSYGYTF
. TRBV19 . CASSTNRVIYQPQHF
. TRBV7-2 few CASSYFGIGRGKDEQYF
. TRBV7-2 many CASSFGRGDNEQFF
TRBD2 TRBV6-1 . CASRVPGGRAGARYNEQFF
TRBD2 TRBV7-2 . CASSMGRGLAGGYEQYF
. TRBV18 . CASSQIDRNQPQHF
. TRBV9 few CASSSRGGWETQYF
TRBD1 TRBV7-6 few CASSFGDRAGYTF
. TRBV6-2/TRBV6-3 many CASSWDTYTEAFF
. TRBV27 once CASSTQEGLNYGYTF
TRBD2 TRBV12-3/TRBV12-4 few CASRFSGGASTDTQYF
TRBD2 TRBV6-2/TRBV6-3 . CASSWRLAGYTGELFF
. TRBV7-2 . CASSLAGAGQPPRQYF
. TRBV27 once CATRSNYGYTF
. TRBV12-3/TRBV12-4 few CASSFLQGLRETQYF
TRBD2 TRBV7-6 . CASSKLAGSGELFF
. TRBV7-2 few CASSLEGGQGRGYTF
TRBD2 TRBV6-2/TRBV6-3 few CASSWREIRVGELFF
. TRBV19 . CASSIGGKGEQYF
. TRBV20-1 few CSVSQNNYGYTF
. TRBV4-3 few CASSRDRLVSGELFF
. TRBV7-9 few CASSPRSQGLGTEAFF
. TRBV20-1 . CSASPLSDTQYF
TRBD1 TRBV7-2 many CASSANRGLNTEAFF
. TRBV12-3/TRBV12-4 . CASSLPGTMNTEAFF
. TRBV6-1 many CASSEYLGKSSYNEQFF
TRBD2 TRBV12-3/TRBV12-4 few CASSIGREVSTDTQYF
TRBD1 TRBV7-2 . CASSQDRGVNSPLHF
. TRBV6-5 . CASSKGGRNTEAFF
. TRBV27 . CASSLVGTNTEAFF
TRBD2 TRBV6-2/TRBV6-3 . CASSDSAGGSYEQYF